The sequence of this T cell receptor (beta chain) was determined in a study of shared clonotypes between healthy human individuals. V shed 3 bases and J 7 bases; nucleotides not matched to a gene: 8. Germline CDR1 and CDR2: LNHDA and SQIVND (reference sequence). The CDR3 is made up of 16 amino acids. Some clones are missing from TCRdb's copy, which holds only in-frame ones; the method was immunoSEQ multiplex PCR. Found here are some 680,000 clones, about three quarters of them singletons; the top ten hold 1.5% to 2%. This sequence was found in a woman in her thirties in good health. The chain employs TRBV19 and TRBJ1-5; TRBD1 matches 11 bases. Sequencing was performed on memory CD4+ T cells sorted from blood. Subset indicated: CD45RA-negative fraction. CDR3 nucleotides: TGTGCCAGTAGTATTGCGGGACAGGGGGACGAACAGCCCCAGCATTTT. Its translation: CASSIAGQGDEQPQHF.